A selection of T cell receptor beta chains follows, all from one sample in a study of cytomegalovirus exposure and HLA in healthy donors. This table comes from immunoSEQ multiplex PCR, and its TCRdb copy is limited to in-frame clones, with some not included. The table has about 130,000 clones, around 83% seen once; the top ten hold 0.95% to 1.5%. Sequences were obtained from PBMCs. The receptors were gathered from a girl aged 2 to 10 in good health and CMV-seronegative. Each CDR3 is given with its conserved first and last residue. Fields, in order: D gene, clone size, J gene, CDR3 length, V gene, CDR3 protein, CDR3 DNA. A D gene is named only where the DNA matches it firmly. Expanded clones are given a class, and other clones once, few, many or no size at all.

d_gene: NA; abundance: NA; j_gene: TRBJ2-2; len: 16; v_gene: TRBV27; CDR3aa: CASSPGRGANTGELFF; CDR3nt: TGTGCCAGCAGTCCCGGCCGCGGCGCGAACACCGGGGAGCTGTTTTTT
d_gene: NA; abundance: NA; j_gene: TRBJ2-7; len: 13; v_gene: TRBV12-2; CDR3aa: CASPPLVACEQYF; CDR3nt: TGTGCAAGTCCCCCGCTCGTGGCTTGCGAGCAGTACTTC
d_gene: TRBD2; abundance: NA; j_gene: TRBJ2-5; len: 15; v_gene: TRBV5-1; CDR3aa: CASSPSTSGGETQYF; CDR3nt: TGCGCCAGCAGCCCATCGACTAGCGGGGGAGAGACCCAGTACTTC
d_gene: TRBD2; abundance: NA; j_gene: TRBJ2-1; len: 16; v_gene: TRBV5-1; CDR3aa: CASSLGTSGVVNEQFF; CDR3nt: TGCGCCAGCAGCTTGGGTACTAGCGGGGTGGTTAATGAGCAGTTCTTC
d_gene: NA; abundance: NA; j_gene: TRBJ2-1; len: 15; v_gene: TRBV7-9; CDR3aa: CASLILANANNEQFF; CDR3nt: TGTGCCAGCTTGATTCTAGCGAACGCAAACAATGAGCAGTTCTTC
d_gene: NA; abundance: NA; j_gene: TRBJ1-2; len: 13; v_gene: TRBV30; CDR3aa: CAWRQGGSYGYTF; CDR3nt: TGTGCCTGGAGGCAGGGAGGAAGCTATGGCTACACCTTC
d_gene: NA; abundance: NA; j_gene: TRBJ2-3; len: 16; v_gene: TRBV28; CDR3aa: CASSYRQAASTDTQYF; CDR3nt: TGTGCCAGCAGTTACCGACAGGCAGCTAGCACAGATACGCAGTATTTT
d_gene: NA; abundance: NA; j_gene: TRBJ2-7; len: 14; v_gene: TRBV5-1; CDR3aa: CASSLERSNYEQYF; CDR3nt: TGCGCCAGCAGTCTCGAGCGGAGCAACTACGAGCAGTACTTC
d_gene: TRBD2; abundance: NA; j_gene: TRBJ2-7; len: 14; v_gene: TRBV7-8; CDR3aa: CASSLGTSKDEQYF; CDR3nt: TGTGCCAGCAGCTTAGGGACTAGCAAGGACGAGCAGTACTTC
d_gene: TRBD2; abundance: once; j_gene: TRBJ2-5; len: 15; v_gene: TRBV9; CDR3aa: CASSSGAGVGETQYF; CDR3nt: TGTGCCAGCAGCAGTGGGGCGGGGGTCGGAGAGACCCAGTACTTC
d_gene: TRBD2; abundance: NA; j_gene: TRBJ2-2; len: 14; v_gene: TRBV7-2; CDR3aa: CASTGGPRTGELFF; CDR3nt: TGTGCCAGCACGGGGGGGCCGCGCACCGGGGAGCTGTTTTTT
d_gene: NA; abundance: NA; j_gene: TRBJ1-2; len: 12; v_gene: TRBV6-1; CDR3aa: CASSESGYGYTF; CDR3nt: TGTGCCAGCAGTGAGTCGGGGTATGGCTACACCTTC
d_gene: TRBD2; abundance: NA; j_gene: TRBJ2-7; len: 16; v_gene: TRBV5-4; CDR3aa: CASSLGTSGGPYEQYF; CDR3nt: TGTGCCAGCAGTCTCGGGACTAGCGGGGGGCCCTACGAGCAGTACTTC
d_gene: NA; abundance: NA; j_gene: TRBJ2-5; len: 15; v_gene: TRBV21-1; CDR3aa: CAKPGPGGQKETQYF; CDR3nt: TGTGCTAAACCAGGTCCGGGCGGACAAAAAGAGACCCAGTACTTC
d_gene: NA; abundance: NA; j_gene: TRBJ1-4; len: 14; v_gene: TRBV5-1; CDR3aa: CASSLPGSREKLFF; CDR3nt: TGCGCCAGCAGCTTGCCCGGGTCTAGGGAAAAACTGTTTTTT
d_gene: TRBD2; abundance: once; j_gene: TRBJ2-3; len: 13; v_gene: TRBV10-3; CDR3aa: CAISLADTDTQYF; CDR3nt: TGTGCCATCAGCCTAGCGGACACAGATACGCAGTATTTT
d_gene: TRBD2; abundance: NA; j_gene: TRBJ2-2; len: 16; v_gene: TRBV10-2; CDR3aa: CASSEGLLAGRGELFF; CDR3nt: TGCGCCAGCAGTGAAGGGTTACTAGCGGGACGTGGGGAGCTGTTTTTT
d_gene: TRBD2; abundance: NA; j_gene: TRBJ2-1; len: 16; v_gene: TRBV28; CDR3aa: CASSSLAGGYYNEQFF; CDR3nt: TGTGCCAGCAGTTCCTTAGCGGGAGGTTACTACAATGAGCAGTTCTTC
d_gene: NA; abundance: once; j_gene: TRBJ1-4; len: 15; v_gene: TRBV5-1; CDR3aa: CASSPHPGAGEKLFF; CDR3nt: TGCGCCAGCAGCCCCCATCCAGGGGCGGGTGAAAAACTGTTTTTT
d_gene: TRBD2; abundance: once; j_gene: TRBJ2-1; len: 14; v_gene: TRBV28; CDR3aa: CASRWTSGNNEQFF; CDR3nt: TGTGCCAGCCGATGGACTAGCGGGAACAATGAGCAGTTCTTC
d_gene: NA; abundance: NA; j_gene: TRBJ1-1; len: 13; v_gene: TRBV18; CDR3aa: CASSPSVSAEAFF; CDR3nt: TGTGCCAGCTCACCAAGTGTCAGCGCTGAAGCTTTCTTT
d_gene: NA; abundance: once; j_gene: TRBJ1-5; len: 16; v_gene: TRBV10-3; CDR3aa: CAISDGRAALNQPQHF; CDR3nt: TGTGCCATCAGTGATGGGAGGGCAGCCTTAAATCAGCCCCAGCATTTT
d_gene: NA; abundance: NA; j_gene: TRBJ2-5; len: 12; v_gene: TRBV25-1; CDR3aa: CASSASQETQYF; CDR3nt: TGTGCCAGCAGTGCTTCCCAAGAGACCCAGTACTTC
d_gene: NA; abundance: once; j_gene: TRBJ2-3; len: 15; v_gene: TRBV30; CDR3aa: CAWNPHPTSTDTQYF; CDR3nt: TGTGCCTGGAACCCCCACCCTACCAGCACAGATACGCAGTATTTT
d_gene: TRBD1; abundance: few; j_gene: TRBJ1-4; len: 14; v_gene: TRBV7-9; CDR3aa: CASRDTGGVEKLFF; CDR3nt: TGTGCCAGCAGGGATACAGGGGGTGTTGAAAAACTGTTTTTT
d_gene: NA; abundance: NA; j_gene: TRBJ2-3; len: 19; v_gene: TRBV5-6; CDR3aa: CASSSTRDIFRMSTDTQYF; CDR3nt: TGTGCCAGCAGCTCCACCCGGGACATTTTTCGGATGTCCACAGATACGCAGTATTTT
d_gene: NA; abundance: NA; j_gene: TRBJ2-1; len: 15; v_gene: TRBV9; CDR3aa: CASSVEGGGLNEQFF; CDR3nt: TGTGCCAGCAGCGTAGAAGGGGGGGGATTGAATGAGCAGTTCTTC
d_gene: NA; abundance: NA; j_gene: TRBJ1-3; len: 13; v_gene: TRBV29-1; CDR3aa: CSVRTDSGNTIYF; CDR3nt: TGCAGCGTTCGGACAGACTCTGGAAACACCATATATTTT
d_gene: TRBD1; abundance: NA; j_gene: TRBJ2-1; len: 15; v_gene: TRBV2; CDR3aa: CASSNRQGRNNEQFF; CDR3nt: TGTGCCAGCAGTAATCGACAGGGAAGGAACAATGAGCAGTTCTTC
d_gene: TRBD2; abundance: NA; j_gene: TRBJ2-5; len: 15; v_gene: TRBV30; CDR3aa: CAFLTSGGAGETQYF; CDR3nt: TGTGCCTTCCTGACTAGCGGGGGGGCGGGTGAGACCCAGTACTTC